This passage covers 7 T cell receptor beta chains from one sample sequenced in a study of T cell responses to AZD1222 COVID-19 vaccine. Assay used: immunoSEQ multiplex PCR; TCRdb lists only in-frame clones, some missing. The table has over 95,000 clones, about 86% seen once. The input for sequencing was peripheral blood, taken on day 0 of AZD1222 vaccination. These receptors originate from an adult in good health.

This clone was seen just once. The chain combines TRBV5-1 with TRBJ2-1, with no clear D. Trimming took 2 bases from V and 0 from J, leaving 6 bases between them. The germline CDR1 and CDR2 sequences are SGHRS and YFSETQ. CDR3 length: 14 amino acids. DNA of the CDR3: TGCGCCAGCAGCTTAGACAACTCCTACAATGAGCAGTTCTTC. Translating it yields CASSLDNSYNEQFF.

V usage is TRBV7-8 and J usage is TRBJ1-2; TRBD1 matches at 8 bases. The CDR3 spans 13 residues. Trimming at V came to 5 bases and at J to 8 bases, leaving 7 bases not matched to a gene. The germline V gene has CDR1 SGHVS and CDR2 FQNEAQ. The CDR3 protein is CASSQGQGSGYTF. The DNA of the CDR3 is TGTGCCAGCAGCCAAGGACAGGGTTCCGGCTACACCTTC.

This clone occurred once. V and J are TRBV29-1 and TRBJ2-1; D might be TRBD1 (6 bases). Germline CDR1 reads SQVTM; CDR2 reads ANQGSEA. V gave up 4 bases and J gave up 0 bases, with 13 bases separating them. The CDR3 has 15 residues. The CDR3 nucleotides are TGCAGCGTTGGAGGACAGTGGAGCTCCTACAATGAGCAGTTCTTC. Translating gives CSVGGQWSSYNEQFF.

The chain has TRBV28 and TRBJ2-7, with D perhaps TRBD2 (5 bases). Germline loops: CDR1 MDHEN, CDR2 SYDVKM. The CDR3 length is 13 residues. V lost 3 bases to trimming and J lost 5 bases, with 11 bases between them. CDR3 DNA: TGTGCCAGCAGTTTCAATGCGGGCCACGAGCAGTACTTC. Translated, it gives CASSFNAGHEQYF. Full variable domain (outside the CDR3, taken from reference TRBV28 and TRBJ2-7): DVKVTQSSRYLVKRTGEKVFLECVQDMDHENMFWYRQDPGLGLRLIYFSYDVKMKEKGDIPEGYSVSREKKERFSLILESASTNQTSMYLCASSFNAGHEQYFGPGTRLTVT.

J is TRBJ2-3 and V is TRBV27, with D perhaps matching TRBD1 or TRBD2 (6 bases each). The germline CDR1 and CDR2 sequences are MNHEY and SMNVEV (reference sequence). The CDR3 consists of 15 residues. V lost 5 bases and J 4 bases, leaving 16 bases between the germline ends. The CDR3 bases are TGTGCCAGCAGTACCGTGGGGGGCGGGCCAGATACGCAGTATTTT. Amino acids: CASSTVGGGPDTQYF.

This rearrangement joins TRBV6-5 to TRBJ2-7; D might be TRBD1 (5 bases). Trimming took 0 bases from V and 2 from J, leaving 11 bases between them. The length of the CDR3 is 15 residues. Germline CDR1 is MNHEY and CDR2 is SVGAGI. CDR3 in DNA: TGTGCCAGCAGTTACTCTCCAGGGCCGGCCTACGAGCAGTACTTC. Translated, it gives CASSYSPGPAYEQYF.

The genes are TRBV28 and TRBJ1-2; D perhaps matches TRBD1 (5 bases). The CDR3 totals 14 residues. Trimming left V 3 bases short and J 2 bases short, with 10 bases between. Germline CDR1 is MDHEN and CDR2 is SYDVKM. The CDR3 spells CASSFGGTNYGYTF. The CDR3 region has the DNA TGTGCCAGCAGTTTCGGTGGGACGAACTATGGCTACACCTTC.